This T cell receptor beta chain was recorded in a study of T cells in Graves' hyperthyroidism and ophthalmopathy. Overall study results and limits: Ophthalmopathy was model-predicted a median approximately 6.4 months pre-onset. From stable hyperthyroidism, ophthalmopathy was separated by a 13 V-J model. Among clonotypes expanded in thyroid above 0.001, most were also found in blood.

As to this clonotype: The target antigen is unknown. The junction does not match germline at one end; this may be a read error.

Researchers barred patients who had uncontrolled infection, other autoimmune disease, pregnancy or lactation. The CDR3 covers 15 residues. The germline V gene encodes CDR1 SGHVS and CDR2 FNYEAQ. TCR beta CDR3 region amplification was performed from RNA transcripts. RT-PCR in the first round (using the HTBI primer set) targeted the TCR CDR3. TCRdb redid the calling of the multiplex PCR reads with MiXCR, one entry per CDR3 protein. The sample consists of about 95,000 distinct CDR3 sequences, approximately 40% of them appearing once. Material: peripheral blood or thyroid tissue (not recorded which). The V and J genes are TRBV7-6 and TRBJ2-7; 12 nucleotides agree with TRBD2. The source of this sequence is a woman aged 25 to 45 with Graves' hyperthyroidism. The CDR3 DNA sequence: TGTGCCAGCAGCTTGGGACTAGCGGGCTTCTACGAGAAGTACTTC. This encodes CASSLGLAGFYEKYF.